This T cell receptor (beta chain) was recorded in a study of identical twins (dated by TCRdb to about 2016). Describing the broader study: The study deep-sequenced TCR alpha and beta repertoires from monozygotic twins, unrelated adults of various ages and cord blood to test whether fetal clonotypes persist. To rule out contamination, the twin experiments were replicated at different times with different library preparation protocols. What the research found in general, with its limitations: Because the same donors could not be followed over many years, the conclusions depended on cross-sectional statistical analysis. Invariant T cells such as MAIT and iNKT could partly confound zero-insertion analyses, although diverse VJ usage argued against such confounding for most clonotypes. Compared with coincidental sharing between unrelated individuals, out-of-frame TCR alpha sequences shared between twins had an excess of sequences with low generation probability. Abundant cord blood beta clonotypes carried fewer insertions; young adult naive repertoires showed a weaker similar trend, while memory repertoires showed none. Out-of-frame TCR alpha sharing in monozygotic twins was systematically underestimated by recombination models, whereas sharing between unrelated individuals was in agreement with the recombination models. A weaker excess of twin sharing was found in beta out-of-frame sequences because the signal-to-noise ratio was lowered by fewer shared sequences.

After removal of 4 bases from V and 5 bases from J, the junction retains 2 bases not matched to a gene. Reading from cysteine to phenylalanine, the CDR3 counts 14 amino acids. Of the read, only the CDR3 DNA is kept; its 42 bases are in frame from base 1. CDR1 and CDR2, looked up from the germline V gene (reference sequence), are LNHDA and SQIVND. The table lists this clonotype with a few counts. Which antigen it targets is not known. No qualities accompany the bases; no much larger clone lies one base away. Library preparation employed 5' RACE. Reads for this sample came from an Illumina HiSeq 2000. A universal primer binding site was introduced by template switching, and a unique molecular identifier was present in the final cDNA, enabling accurate counting of TCR cDNA molecules. First-strand cDNA for TCR alpha and beta chains was synthesized from specific primers in the conserved constant-segment region. Each cDNA library was double barcoded, with a SMART-Mk sample barcode plus Illumina barcodes, to control for contamination. TruSeq adapter sequences along with Illumina sample barcodes were introduced in two successive PCR steps. The TCR alpha and beta cDNA libraries were sequenced on the Illumina HiSeq platform using custom primers. Concerning the study's data processing: Unique molecular identifiers were extracted from raw reads with MiGEC, and CDR3 positions were determined with MiXCR. Recombination models were inferred per individual with the repgenHMM and IGoR tools using an EM algorithm. The analysis of shared clonotypes was done with the tcR package in R, with sharing normalized by the product of cloneset sizes. To study raw recombination free of thymic and clonal selection effects, out-of-frame nonproductive sequences were analyzed. TCRdb redid the processing of the public reads, applying fastp at Q25 and MiXCR, and retained in-frame beta chains. Duplicate CDR3 protein sequences are folded into a single record with the most common DNA and genes. The V and J calls come from TCRdb's annotation, not from the publication. The sample table lists about 200,000 distinct CDR3 sequences, 10% of them with a count of one. About a tenth of the sample is held by the ten biggest clonotypes.

Every donor was a healthy Caucasian. Miltenyi CD45RO+ enrichment and human naive T-cell isolation kits were used to isolate memory (CD45RO+) and naive T cells from PBMC. The sequence links TRBV19 to TRBJ2-2, with 9 bases in between that match TRBD1. Material for sequencing was memory T cells sorted from blood. Reading the label with the study, this specimen's cell subset or site is: CD45RO+ enriched T cells. This clonotype was sampled from a man between 45 and 60 years old in good health. CDR3 region: CASSTTGGTGELFF. The bases are TGTGCCAGTAGTACGACAGGGGGAACCGGGGAGCTGTTTTTT.